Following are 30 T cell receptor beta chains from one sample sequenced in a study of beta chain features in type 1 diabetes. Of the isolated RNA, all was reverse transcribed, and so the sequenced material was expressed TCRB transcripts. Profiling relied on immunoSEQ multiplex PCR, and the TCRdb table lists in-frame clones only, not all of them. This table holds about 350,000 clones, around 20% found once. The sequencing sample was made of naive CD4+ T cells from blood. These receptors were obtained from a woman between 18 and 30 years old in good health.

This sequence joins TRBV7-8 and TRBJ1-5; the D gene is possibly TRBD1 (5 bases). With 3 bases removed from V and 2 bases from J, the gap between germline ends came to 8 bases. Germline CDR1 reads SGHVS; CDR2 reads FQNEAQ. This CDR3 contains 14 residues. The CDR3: CASSLGRGNQPQHF. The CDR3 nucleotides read TGTGCCAGCAGCTTGGGCAGGGGCAATCAGCCCCAGCATTTT.

The CDR3 reads CASSQGLSTGHTEAFF. DNA for the CDR3: TGCGCCAGCAGCCAAGGACTATCGACAGGGCACACTGAAGCTTTCTTT. This sequence joins TRBV4-3 and TRBJ1-1; 7 bases are a match to TRBD1. The CDR3 sequence is 16 residues long. The trim removed 1 base at V and 3 bases at J, leaving 8 bases unmatched. Germline V gene data show CDR1 as LGHNA and CDR2 as YSLEER.

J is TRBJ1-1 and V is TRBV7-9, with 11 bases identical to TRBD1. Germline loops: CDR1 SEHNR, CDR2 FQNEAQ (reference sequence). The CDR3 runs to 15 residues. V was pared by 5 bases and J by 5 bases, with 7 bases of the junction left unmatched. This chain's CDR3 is CASSPRTGGWTEAFF. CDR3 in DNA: TGTGCCAGCAGCCCCCGGACAGGGGGCTGGACTGAAGCTTTCTTT.

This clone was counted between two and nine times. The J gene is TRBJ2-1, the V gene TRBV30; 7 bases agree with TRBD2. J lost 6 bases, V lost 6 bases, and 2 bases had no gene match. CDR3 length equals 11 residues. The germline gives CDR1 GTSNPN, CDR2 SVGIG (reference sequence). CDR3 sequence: CACPGGNEQFF. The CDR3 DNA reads TGTGCCTGCCCGGGGGGCAATGAGCAGTTCTTC.

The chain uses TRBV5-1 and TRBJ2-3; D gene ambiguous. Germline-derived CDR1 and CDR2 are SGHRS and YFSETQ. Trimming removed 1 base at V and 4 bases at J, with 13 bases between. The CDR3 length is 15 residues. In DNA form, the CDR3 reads TGCGCCAGCAGCTTGAGTCTAGTAGTAGCAGATACGCAGTATTTT. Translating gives CASSLSLVVADTQYF.

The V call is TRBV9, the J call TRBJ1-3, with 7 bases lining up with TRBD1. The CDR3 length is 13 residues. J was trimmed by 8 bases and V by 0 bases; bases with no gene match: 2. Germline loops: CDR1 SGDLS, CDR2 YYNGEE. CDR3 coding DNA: TGTGCCAGCAGCGTAGCACAGGGGCACACCATATATTTT. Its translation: CASSVAQGHTIYF.

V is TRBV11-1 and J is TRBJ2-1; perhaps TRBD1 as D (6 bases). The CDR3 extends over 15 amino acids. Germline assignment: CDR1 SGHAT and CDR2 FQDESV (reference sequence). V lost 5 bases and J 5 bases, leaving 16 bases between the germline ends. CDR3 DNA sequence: TGTGCCAGCAGCCTCGACAGGATCCGTAACAATGAGCAGTTCTTC. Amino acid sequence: CASSLDRIRNNEQFF.

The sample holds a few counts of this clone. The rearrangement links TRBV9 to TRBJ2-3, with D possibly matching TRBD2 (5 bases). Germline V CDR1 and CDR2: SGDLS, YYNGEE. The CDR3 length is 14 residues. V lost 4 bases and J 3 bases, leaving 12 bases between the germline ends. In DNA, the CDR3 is TGTGCCAGCAGCACGGACTCCGGGACAGATACGCAGTATTTT. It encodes CASSTDSGTDTQYF.

The CDR3 region has the DNA TGTGCCAGTAGTTGGGGACAGGATAAGGAGACCCAGTACTTC. It codes for CASSWGQDKETQYF. This chain links TRBV19 with TRBJ2-5, with 8 bases fitting TRBD1. V was pared by 5 bases and J by 5 bases, with 7 bases of the junction left unmatched. CDR1 LNHDA and CDR2 SQIVND come from the germline V gene (reference sequence). The CDR3 is 14 residues long.

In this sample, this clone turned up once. DNA for the CDR3: TGTGCCAGCAGCTTGGGAGGGACTAGCGGCTACAATGAGCAGTTCTTC. It yields the protein CASSLGGTSGYNEQFF. The chain uses TRBV5-4 and TRBJ2-1; 11 positions match TRBD2. Germline lookup yields CDR1 SGHNT and CDR2 YYREEE (reference sequence). The CDR3 consists of 16 residues. V shed 0 bases and J 3 bases; nucleotides not matched to a gene: 2.

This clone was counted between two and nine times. Written as DNA, the CDR3 is TGTGCCAGCAGCGTAGGGGCTAGCCGCGGCACCGGGGAGCTGTTTTTT. Translation: CASSVGASRGTGELFF. V and J are TRBV9 and TRBJ2-2; tentative D call: TRBD2 (5 bases). V lost 0 bases to trimming and J lost 4 bases, with 13 bases between them. CDR3 length: 16 amino acids. Looked up from germline, CDR1 is SGDLS and CDR2 is YYNGEE.

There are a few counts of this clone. The CDR3: CASSRGQNTEAFF. The CDR3 bases are TGTGCCAGCAGCCGGGGACAGAACACTGAAGCTTTCTTT. The chain carries TRBV11-1 and TRBJ1-1; the D gene is possibly TRBD1 (6 bases). The length of the CDR3 is 13 residues. From germline, CDR1 is SGHAT and CDR2 FQDESV (reference sequence). The V and J ends lost 5 bases and 1 base respectively, with 8 bases between them.

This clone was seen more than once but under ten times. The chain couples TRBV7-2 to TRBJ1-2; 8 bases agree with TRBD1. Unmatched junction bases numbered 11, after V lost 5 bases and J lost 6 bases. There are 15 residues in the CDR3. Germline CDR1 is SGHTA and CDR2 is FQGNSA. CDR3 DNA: TGTGCCAGCAGCCCCACAGGGGGAGAAATCAATGGCTACACCTTC. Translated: CASSPTGGEINGYTF.

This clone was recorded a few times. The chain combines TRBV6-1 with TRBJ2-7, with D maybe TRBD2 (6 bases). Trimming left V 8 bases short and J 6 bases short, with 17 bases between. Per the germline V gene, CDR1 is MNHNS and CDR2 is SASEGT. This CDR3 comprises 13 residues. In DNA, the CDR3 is TGTGCCAGCCGCGGAGGGCTGTTAGGCGAGCAGTACTTC. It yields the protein CASRGGLLGEQYF.

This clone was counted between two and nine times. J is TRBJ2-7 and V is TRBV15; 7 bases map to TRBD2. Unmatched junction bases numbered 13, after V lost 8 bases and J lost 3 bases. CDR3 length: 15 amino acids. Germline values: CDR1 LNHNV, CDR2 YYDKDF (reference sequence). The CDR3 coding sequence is TGTGCCACCGGTTGGGGCGGGAGCGTCGGCTACGAGCAGTACTTC. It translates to CATGWGGSVGYEQYF.

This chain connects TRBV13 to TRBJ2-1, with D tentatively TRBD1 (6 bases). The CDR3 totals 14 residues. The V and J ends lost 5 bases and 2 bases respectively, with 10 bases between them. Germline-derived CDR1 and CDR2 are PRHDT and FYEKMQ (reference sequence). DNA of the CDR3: TGTGCCAGCAGCCCAGGACAGCCCTACAATGAGCAGTTCTTC. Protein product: CASSPGQPYNEQFF.

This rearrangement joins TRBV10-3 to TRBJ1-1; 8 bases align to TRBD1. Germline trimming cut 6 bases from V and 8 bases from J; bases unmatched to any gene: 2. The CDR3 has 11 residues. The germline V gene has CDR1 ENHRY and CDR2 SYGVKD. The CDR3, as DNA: TGTGCCATCAGGGGGACAGGCGAAGCTTTCTTT. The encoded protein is CAIRGTGEAFF.

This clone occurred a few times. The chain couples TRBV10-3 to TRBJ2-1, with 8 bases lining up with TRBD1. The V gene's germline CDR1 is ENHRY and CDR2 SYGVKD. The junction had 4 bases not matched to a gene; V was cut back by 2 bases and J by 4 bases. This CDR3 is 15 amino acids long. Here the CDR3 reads CAISEQGARYNEQFF. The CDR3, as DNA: TGTGCCATCAGTGAGCAGGGGGCGCGGTACAATGAGCAGTTCTTC.

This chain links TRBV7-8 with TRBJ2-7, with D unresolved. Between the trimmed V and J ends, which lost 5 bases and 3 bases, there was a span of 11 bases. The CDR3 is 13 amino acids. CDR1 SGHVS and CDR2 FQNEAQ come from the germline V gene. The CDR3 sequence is CASSVDILYEQYF. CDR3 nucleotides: TGTGCCAGCAGCGTCGACATTCTCTACGAGCAGTACTTC.

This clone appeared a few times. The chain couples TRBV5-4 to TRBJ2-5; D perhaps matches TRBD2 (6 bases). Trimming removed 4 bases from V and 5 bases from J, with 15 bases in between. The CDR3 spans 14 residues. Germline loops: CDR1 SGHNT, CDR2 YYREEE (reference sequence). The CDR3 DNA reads TGTGCCAGCAGCACCCGGGGAGGTACGGAGACCCAGTACTTC. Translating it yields CASSTRGGTETQYF.

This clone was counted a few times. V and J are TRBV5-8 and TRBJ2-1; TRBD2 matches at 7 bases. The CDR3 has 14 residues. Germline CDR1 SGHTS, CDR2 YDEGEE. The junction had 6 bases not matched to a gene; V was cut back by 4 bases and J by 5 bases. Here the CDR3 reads CASSPGLQNNEQFF. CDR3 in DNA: TGTGCCAGCAGCCCGGGACTACAAAACAATGAGCAGTTCTTC.

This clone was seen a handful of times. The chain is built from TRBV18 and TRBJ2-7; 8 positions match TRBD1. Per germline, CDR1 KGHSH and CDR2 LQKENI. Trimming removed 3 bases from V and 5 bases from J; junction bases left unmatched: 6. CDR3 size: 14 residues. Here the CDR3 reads CASSPGSGGNEQYF. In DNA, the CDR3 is TGTGCCAGCTCACCCGGATCAGGGGGCAACGAGCAGTACTTC.

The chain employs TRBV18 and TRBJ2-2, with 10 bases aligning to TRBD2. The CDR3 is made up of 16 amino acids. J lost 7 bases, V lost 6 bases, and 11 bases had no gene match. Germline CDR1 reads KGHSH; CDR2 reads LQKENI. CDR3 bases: TGTGCCAGCTCCTTCGGACTAGCGGCTTTGAACGGGGAGCTGTTTTTT. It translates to CASSFGLAALNGELFF. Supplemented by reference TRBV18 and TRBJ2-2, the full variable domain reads NAGVMQNPRHLVRRRGQEARLRCSPMKGHSHVYWYRQLPEEGLKFMVYLQKENIIDESGMPKERFSAEFPKEGPSILRIQQVVRGDSAAYFCASSFGLAALNGELFFGEGSRLTVL.

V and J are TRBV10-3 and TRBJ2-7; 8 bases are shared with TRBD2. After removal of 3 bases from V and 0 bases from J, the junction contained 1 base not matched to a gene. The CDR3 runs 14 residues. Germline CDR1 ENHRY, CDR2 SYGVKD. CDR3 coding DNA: TGTGCCATCAGTGATGCGGGAGGCTCCTACGAGCAGTACTTC. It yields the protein CAISDAGGSYEQYF.

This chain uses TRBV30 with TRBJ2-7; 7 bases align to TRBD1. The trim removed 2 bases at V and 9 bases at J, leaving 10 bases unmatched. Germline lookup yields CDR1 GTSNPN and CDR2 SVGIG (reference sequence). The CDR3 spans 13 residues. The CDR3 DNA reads TGTGCCTGGAGTACGAGGGGGCCTGGCGGGCAGTACTTC. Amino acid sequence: CAWSTRGPGGQYF.

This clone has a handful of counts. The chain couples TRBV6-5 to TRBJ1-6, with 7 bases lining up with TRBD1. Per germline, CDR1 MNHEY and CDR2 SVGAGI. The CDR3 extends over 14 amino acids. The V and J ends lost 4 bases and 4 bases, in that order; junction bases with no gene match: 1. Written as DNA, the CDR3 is TGTGCCAGCAGTTGGGGACAGTATAATTCACCCCTCCACTTT. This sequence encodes CASSWGQYNSPLHF.

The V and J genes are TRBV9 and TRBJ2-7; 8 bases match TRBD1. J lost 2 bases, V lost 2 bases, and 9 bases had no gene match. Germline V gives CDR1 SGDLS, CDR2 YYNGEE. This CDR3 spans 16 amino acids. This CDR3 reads CASSVSPGTGTYEQYF. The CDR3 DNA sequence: TGTGCCAGCAGCGTTTCCCCCGGGACAGGAACCTACGAGCAGTACTTC.

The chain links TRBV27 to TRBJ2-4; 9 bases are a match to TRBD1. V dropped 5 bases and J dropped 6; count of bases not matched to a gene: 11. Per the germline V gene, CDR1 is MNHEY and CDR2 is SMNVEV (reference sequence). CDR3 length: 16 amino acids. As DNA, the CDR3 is TGTGCCAGCAGTCAGTTACAGGGGGCCCGCACAAACATTCAGTACTTC. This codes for CASSQLQGARTNIQYF.

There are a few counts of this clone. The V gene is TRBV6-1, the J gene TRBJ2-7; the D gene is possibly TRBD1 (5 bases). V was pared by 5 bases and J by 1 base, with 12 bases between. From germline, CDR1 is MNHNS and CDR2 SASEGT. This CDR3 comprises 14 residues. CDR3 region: CASSPQGESYEQYF. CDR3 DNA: TGTGCCAGCAGTCCCCAAGGGGAATCCTACGAGCAGTACTTC.

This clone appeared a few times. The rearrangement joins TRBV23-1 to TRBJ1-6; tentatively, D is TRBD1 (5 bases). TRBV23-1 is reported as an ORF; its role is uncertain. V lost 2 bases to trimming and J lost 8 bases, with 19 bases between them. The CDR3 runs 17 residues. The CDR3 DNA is TGCGCCAGCAGTCAAGCCAGGGTTTTGAGGAACCATTCACCCCTCCACTTT. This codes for CASSQARVLRNHSPLHF.